The 25 T cell receptor beta chains given below trace back to one sample, sequenced in a study of blood T cell repertoires in COVID-19. The method was immunoSEQ multiplex PCR; TCRdb's version includes in-frame clones alone and lacks a portion of them. The sample contains under 300,000 clones, roughly 80% of which appear only once. Sequenced material: peripheral blood. The receptors shown here come from a woman between 18 and 29 years old with acute or convalescent COVID-19.

This chain uses TRBV7-2 with TRBJ2-4; D remains ambiguous. The CDR3 has 14 residues. V was clipped by 2 bases and J by 0 bases, with 5 bases between them. Germline V gene lookup returns CDR1 SGHTA and CDR2 FQGNSA. CDR3 region: CASSLPLAKNIQYF. Written as DNA, the CDR3 is TGTGCCAGCAGCTTACCTCTAGCCAAAAACATTCAGTACTTC.

Only one count was recorded for this clone. This chain uses TRBV27 with TRBJ1-5, with D perhaps matching TRBD1 (5 bases). Trimming cost V 6 bases and J 1 base, with 13 bases left between them. The CDR3 is made up of 15 amino acids. CDR1 and CDR2 (germline): MNHEY, SMNVEV (reference sequence). In nucleotides, the CDR3 is TGTGCCAGCAGCTCCTATGGGGGGAGCAATCAGCCCCAGCATTTT. The encoded protein is CASSSYGGSNQPQHF.

This clone is a singleton in its sample. The germline gene is not matched at one end of the junction; a read error may be the cause. The chain has TRBV3-1 (or the pseudogene TRBV3-2) and TRBJ2-7, with D maybe TRBD2 (6 bases). From germline, CDR1 is LGHDT and CDR2 YNNKEL (reference sequence). There are 13 residues in the CDR3. The CDR3, as DNA: TGTGCCAGCAGCCAAGAAGGTGGAGGGAGTCCCAACTTC. Amino acid sequence: CASSQEGGGSPNF.

With respect to this clone: Other DNA variants within this sample encode the same CDR3. The gene calls are TRBV30 and TRBJ2-1; D unresolved. V was pared by 3 bases and J by 0 bases, with 6 bases between. Germline lookup yields CDR1 GTSNPN and CDR2 SVGIG (reference sequence). This CDR3 comprises 13 residues. CDR3 in DNA: TGTGCCTGGAGCGGTAGCTCCTACAATGAGCAGTTCTTC. Residues: CAWSGSSYNEQFF. The full variable domain, completed using reference TRBV30 and TRBJ2-1, is SQTIHQWPATLVQPVGSPLSLECTVEGTSNPNLYWYRQAAGRGLQLLFYSVGIGQISSEVPQNLSASRPQDRQFILSSKKLLLSDSGFYLCAWSGSSYNEQFFGPGTRLTVL.

This chain connects TRBV5-8 to TRBJ2-7; 8 bases align to TRBD1. The CDR3 has 15 residues. The germline V gene has CDR1 SGHTS and CDR2 YDEGEE. After removal of 2 bases from V and 5 bases from J, the junction contained 9 bases not matched to a gene. The CDR3 region is CASSLGQGISHEQYF. DNA for the CDR3: TGTGCCAGCAGCTTAGGACAGGGTATTTCTCACGAGCAGTACTTC.

This rearrangement joins TRBV7-6 to TRBJ1-5; D is unclear. Germline V gene lookup returns CDR1 SGHVS and CDR2 FNYEAQ. The CDR3 sequence is 14 residues long. Trimming cost V 1 base and J 2 bases, with 6 bases left between them. CDR3 in DNA: TGTGCCAGCAGCTTAGTATATGGCAATCAGCCCCAGCATTTT. Its protein product is CASSLVYGNQPQHF.

This sequence joins TRBV28 and TRBJ1-2, with D unresolved. This CDR3 has 13 residues. Between the trimmed V and J ends, which lost 5 bases and 8 bases, there was a span of 15 bases. The germline CDR1 and CDR2 sequences are MDHEN and SYDVKM. CDR3 DNA: TGTGCCAGCAGTCCCCAGACTGTTTTGGGCTACACCTTC. This sequence encodes CASSPQTVLGYTF.

This CDR3 is CASSQRGEKLFF. The CDR3 DNA follows: TGTGCCAGTAGTCAAAGGGGCGAAAAACTGTTTTTT. V gene TRBV19 combines with J gene TRBJ1-4; perhaps TRBD1 as D (5 bases). Germline CDR1 LNHDA, CDR2 SQIVND (reference sequence). This CDR3 spans 12 amino acids. V was shortened by 5 bases and J by 8 bases, with 9 bases between the two germline ends.

CDR3 in amino acids: CASSLIPEKLFF. The DNA for the CDR3 is TGTGCCAGCAGCCTCATCCCTGAAAAACTGTTTTTT. This sequence joins TRBV7-8 and TRBJ1-4; no definite D call. V lost 5 bases to trimming and J lost 7 bases, with 8 bases between them. Germline assignment: CDR1 SGHVS and CDR2 FQNEAQ. This CDR3 spans 12 amino acids.

J is TRBJ2-2 and V is TRBV6-2 or TRBV6-3; D possibly corresponds to TRBD2 (6 bases). The CDR3 runs to 17 residues. The germline CDR1 and CDR2 sequences are MNHEY and SVGEGT. V was pared by 5 bases and J by 0 bases, with 16 bases between. CDR3 loop: CASSKTSTLANTGELFF. Written as DNA, the CDR3 is TGTGCCAGCAGTAAAACTAGCACACTCGCGAACACCGGGGAGCTGTTTTTT.

The V and J genes are TRBV2 and TRBJ2-2; 8 nucleotides line up with TRBD1. The CDR3 totals 17 residues. The V gene end was trimmed by 2 bases and the J gene end by 1 base; junction bases not matched to a gene: 6. Germline V gene sequence: CDR1 SNHLY, CDR2 FYNNEI. The CDR3 coding sequence is TGTGCCAGCAGTGAACCCCGGGACAGGCTGAACACCGGGGAGCTGTTTTTT. It specifies CASSEPRDRLNTGELFF.

This chain joins TRBV27 and TRBJ2-1, with D maybe TRBD1 (5 bases). The length of the CDR3 is 15 residues. The V end lost 2 bases, the J end lost 7 bases, and 15 bases lay between the germline ends. CDR1 MNHEY and CDR2 SMNVEV come from the germline V gene (reference sequence). This CDR3 reads CASSLGAQERNEQFF. The CDR3, as DNA: TGTGCCAGCAGTTTAGGAGCACAGGAACGGAATGAGCAGTTCTTC.

In this sample, this clone turned up once. The gene calls are TRBV10-3 and TRBJ2-7, with TRBD1 identical over 8 bases. This CDR3 comprises 14 residues. V lost 10 bases and J lost 0; bases outside the gene matches: 8. The germline V gene has CDR1 ENHRY and CDR2 SYGVKD. The CDR3 loop reads CATRGQGASYEQYF. In DNA, the CDR3 is TGTGCCACAAGAGGACAGGGAGCCTCCTACGAGCAGTACTTC.

This clone was counted ten times or more. V usage is TRBV5-5 and J usage is TRBJ1-2; 8 bases are a match to TRBD1. V was clipped by 5 bases and J by 1 base; unmatched bases: 4. Looked up from germline, CDR1 is SGHKS and CDR2 is YYEKEE (reference sequence). The CDR3 totals 14 residues. The CDR3 is CASRRGQDNYGYTF. In nucleotides, the CDR3 is TGTGCCAGCAGGAGGGGACAGGATAACTATGGCTACACCTTC.

The CDR3 sequence is CASSLDLDRGGDYGYTF. DNA for the CDR3: TGCGCCAGCAGCTTGGACCTGGACAGGGGAGGGGACTATGGCTACACCTTC. This sequence joins TRBV5-1 and TRBJ1-2, with TRBD1 matching 9 bases. In germline, CDR1 is SGHRS, CDR2 YFSETQ. Germline trimming cut 0 bases from V and 3 bases from J; bases unmatched to any gene: 9. The CDR3 is 17 amino acids.

V gene TRBV3-1 (or the pseudogene TRBV3-2) combines with J gene TRBJ1-2; 7 bases map to TRBD1. The germline CDR1 and CDR2 sequences are LGHDT and YNNKEL (reference sequence). Trimming at V came to 0 bases and at J to 1 base, leaving 20 bases not matched to a gene. The CDR3 loop spans 21 amino acids. This CDR3 is CASSQDSAKGQEPDVNYGYTF. The CDR3 bases are TGTGCCAGCAGCCAAGATTCGGCCAAAGGACAGGAGCCCGACGTTAACTATGGCTACACCTTC.

The chain uses TRBV7-2 and TRBJ2-1; 8 positions agree with TRBD1. Germline V gives CDR1 SGHTA, CDR2 FQGNSA. The length of the CDR3 is 14 residues. V lost 6 bases and J lost 9; bases outside the gene matches: 10. The CDR3 DNA reads as TGTGCCAGCAGACGGGACAGGAGGGGTTTTGAGCAGTTCTTC. Its translation is CASRRDRRGFEQFF.

The chain employs TRBV30 and TRBJ1-3; D unresolved. V was cut by 0 bases and J by 4 bases, with 4 bases left in between. Germline V CDR1 and CDR2: GTSNPN, SVGIG (reference sequence). This CDR3 contains 12 residues. CDR3 DNA: TGTGCCTGGAGTGTAGCCGGAAACACCATATATTTT. Its translation is CAWSVAGNTIYF.

This chain uses TRBV27 with TRBJ2-1, with TRBD2 matching over 12 bases. The CDR3 loop spans 17 amino acids. Germline V gives CDR1 MNHEY, CDR2 SMNVEV (reference sequence). Trimming removed 4 bases from V and 0 bases from J; junction bases left unmatched: 4. The CDR3 protein is CASSYLAGGGSYNEQFF. As DNA, the CDR3 is TGTGCCAGCAGTTATCTAGCGGGAGGGGGCTCCTACAATGAGCAGTTCTTC.

In this sample, this clone turned up once. The chain is built from TRBV18 and TRBJ2-3; 11 bases map to TRBD2. CDR3 length: 17 residues. Per the germline V gene, CDR1 is KGHSH and CDR2 is LQKENI. The junction had 13 bases not matched to a gene; V was cut back by 6 bases and J by 5 bases. DNA for the CDR3: TGTGCCAGCTCCGGACGGGGGACTAGCGGAGGGAAAGATACGCAGTATTTT. This codes for CASSGRGTSGGKDTQYF. The whole variable domain, remainder taken from reference TRBV18 and TRBJ2-3, is NAGVMQNPRHLVRRRGQEARLRCSPMKGHSHVYWYRQLPEEGLKFMVYLQKENIIDESGMPKERFSAEFPKEGPSILRIQQVVRGDSAAYFCASSGRGTSGGKDTQYFGPGTRLTVL.

CDR3 sequence reads: CASSLSPGGAAKNIQYF. CDR3 sequence (DNA): TGTGCCAGCAGCTTATCCCCCGGGGGAGCGGCCAAAAACATTCAGTACTTC. This chain connects TRBV7-8 to TRBJ2-4; D possibly corresponds to TRBD2 (6 bases). V shed 2 bases and J shed 1 base, with 15 bases lying between them. CDR3 length: 17 amino acids. Germline loops: CDR1 SGHVS, CDR2 FQNEAQ.

This chain uses TRBV9 with TRBJ2-7, with 10 nucleotides matching TRBD2. The V gene's germline CDR1 is SGDLS and CDR2 YYNGEE. The V segment lost 0 bases and the J segment 1 base; nucleotides outside the gene matches: 7. The CDR3 has 17 residues. The CDR3 sequence: CASSVGASGSPSYEQYF. As DNA, the CDR3 is TGTGCCAGCAGCGTAGGGGCTAGCGGGAGCCCATCCTACGAGCAGTACTTC.

For this clone: Other nucleotide sequences in the sample specify the same CDR3. This chain connects TRBV9 to TRBJ1-6, with D possibly matching TRBD1 (6 bases). The CDR3 is made up of 13 amino acids. Germline V gene lookup returns CDR1 SGDLS and CDR2 YYNGEE. The V end was cut by 2 bases, the J end by 7 bases, with 7 bases between. The DNA for the CDR3 is TGTGCCAGCAGCGTCACAGGGAATTCACCCCTCCACTTT. It encodes CASSVTGNSPLHF. Variable domain in full (rest from reference TRBV9 and TRBJ1-6): DSGVTQTPKHLITATGQRVTLRCSPRSGDLSVYWYQQSLDQGLQFLIQYYNGEERAKGNILERFSAQQFPDLHSELNLSSLELGDSALYFCASSVTGNSPLHFGNGTRLTVT.

The chain has TRBV11-1 and TRBJ1-1; 8 bases match TRBD1. Germline V gives CDR1 SGHAT, CDR2 FQDESV (reference sequence). The CDR3 is 14 residues long. J gave up 4 bases and V 6 bases, and 7 bases lay outside the gene matches. CDR3 sequence reads: CASRQQGGSTEAFF. The CDR3 bases are TGTGCCAGCAGACAACAGGGGGGTAGCACTGAAGCTTTCTTT.

The chain combines TRBV7-9 with TRBJ1-5; no firm D call. Between the trimmed V and J ends, which lost 1 base and 3 bases, there was a span of 7 bases. Germline assignment: CDR1 SEHNR and CDR2 FQNEAQ (reference sequence). The CDR3 spans 14 residues. CDR3 residues: CASSLGQNNQPQHF. The DNA for the CDR3 is TGTGCCAGCAGCTTAGGCCAGAACAATCAGCCCCAGCATTTT.